One and the same sample provided the 30 T cell receptor beta chains below, sequenced in a study of memory CD8 T cells in hepatitis C reinfection. The sample's time point: pre-reinfection, 55 to 20 weeks before reinfection detection. Sorted cells were sequenced directly ex vivo without any in vitro expansion. The table came from immunoSEQ multiplex PCR; TCRdb's copy has only in-frame clones and leaves some out. The sample shows more than 45,000 clones, approximately 89% of them seen only once. Sequenced: naive CD8+ T cells sorted from blood. The source is a man aged 18 to 29 with hepatitis C virus infection.

The chain recombines TRBV10-3 with TRBJ1-5; 8 nucleotides agree with TRBD1. The CDR3 runs to 14 residues. The germline V gene encodes CDR1 ENHRY and CDR2 SYGVKD. V gave up 4 bases and J gave up 5 bases; unmatched junction bases: 4. CDR3 in DNA: TGTGCCATCAGTGCATCAGGGGGCGATCAGCCCCAGCATTTT. Amino acid sequence: CAISASGGDQPQHF.

The V and J genes are TRBV5-4 and TRBJ2-1; D ambiguous. V was shortened by 5 bases and J by 5 bases, with 11 bases between the two germline ends. Germline CDR1 is SGHNT and CDR2 is YYREEE (reference sequence). CDR3 length: 13 residues. The CDR3 bases are TGTGCCAGCAGTTCGGGTTTAAACAATGAGCAGTTCTTC. As protein: CASSSGLNNEQFF.

The DNA of the CDR3 is TGCGCCAGCAGCCAGGGGCTGGGGTTCGGTGAGGATACGCAGTATTTT. Translation: CASSQGLGFGEDTQYF. The chain joins TRBV4-1 to TRBJ2-3; TRBD1 is a possible D gene (5 bases). Per the germline V gene, CDR1 is MGHRA and CDR2 is YSYEKL. The CDR3 has 16 residues. V dropped 3 bases and J dropped 6 bases, with 19 bases sitting between them.

This clone was observed a single time. The rearrangement links TRBV2 to TRBJ1-2, with 9 bases fitting TRBD1. J was trimmed by 5 bases and V by 6 bases; bases with no gene match: 10. This CDR3 has 15 residues. The germline V gene has CDR1 SNHLY and CDR2 FYNNEI. The CDR3: CASSPIKTGGYGYTF. The CDR3 DNA reads TGTGCCAGCAGCCCTATAAAGACAGGGGGATATGGCTACACCTTC.

This chain uses TRBV2 with TRBJ2-2; D is perhaps TRBD2 (5 bases). Trimming removed 3 bases at V and 4 bases at J, with 12 bases between. Germline V gene data show CDR1 as SNHLY and CDR2 as FYNNEI. The CDR3 totals 15 residues. The CDR3: CASSDPGIGTGELFF. CDR3 in DNA: TGTGCCAGCAGTGACCCCGGGATAGGCACCGGGGAGCTGTTTTTT. Full variable domain (outside the CDR3, taken from reference TRBV2 and TRBJ2-2): EPEVTQTPSHQVTQMGQEVILRCVPISNHLYFYWYRQILGQKVEFLVSFYNNEISEKSEIFDDQFSVERPDGSNFTLKIRSTKLEDSAMYFCASSDPGIGTGELFFGEGSRLTVL.

This clone was detected only a few times. The V and J genes are TRBV5-6 and TRBJ1-2; 8 positions agree with TRBD1. The CDR3 contains 14 residues. V gave up 5 bases and J gave up 0 bases; unmatched junction bases: 3. Germline lookup yields CDR1 SGHDT and CDR2 YYEEEE. CDR3 sequence (DNA): TGTGCCAGCAGGCAGACAGGGGCTAACTATGGCTACACCTTC. This codes for CASRQTGANYGYTF.

This clone turned up a few times. The chain carries TRBV6-1 and TRBJ1-1; tentatively, D is TRBD1 (5 bases). This CDR3 contains 16 residues. Per the germline V gene, CDR1 is MNHNS and CDR2 is SASEGT. Trimming left V 3 bases short and J 4 bases short, with 18 bases between. The CDR3, as DNA: TGTGCCAGCAGTGATCGAAGGGCGGTAGGGGTCACTGAAGCTTTCTTT. Its protein is CASSDRRAVGVTEAFF.

This clone appeared a single time. The V and J genes are TRBV4-1 and TRBJ2-1, with 8 nucleotides matching TRBD1. In germline, CDR1 is MGHRA, CDR2 YSYEKL. Trimming removed 4 bases from V and 4 bases from J; junction bases left unmatched: 15. CDR3 length equals 18 residues. CDR3 sequence: CASSPLASGTGVYNEQFF. In DNA, the CDR3 is TGCGCCAGCAGCCCGCTGGCGTCAGGGACAGGAGTATACAATGAGCAGTTCTTC.

The genes are TRBV19 and TRBJ2-1; D unresolved. Trimming shortened V by 5 bases and J by 5 bases, and 16 bases separated the two germline ends. This CDR3 has 15 residues. Germline V gene lookup returns CDR1 LNHDA and CDR2 SQIVND (reference sequence). The CDR3 region is CASSPLRGIDNEQFF. In nucleotides, the CDR3 is TGTGCCAGTAGTCCCCTCAGAGGAATCGACAATGAGCAGTTCTTC. Full variable domain (remainder filled in from reference TRBV19 and TRBJ2-1): DGGITQSPKYLFRKEGQNVTLSCEQNLNHDAMYWYRQDPGQGLRLIYYSQIVNDFQKGDIAEGYSVSREKKESFPLTVTSAQKNPTAFYLCASSPLRGIDNEQFFGPGTRLTVL.

The rearrangement uses TRBV28 and TRBJ2-5; D is possibly TRBD2 (6 bases). The CDR3 is made up of 17 amino acids. With 6 bases removed from V and 1 base from J, the gap between germline ends came to 21 bases. Germline V lookup: CDR1 MDHEN, CDR2 SYDVKM. Here the CDR3 reads CASRPLRVGGLQETQYF. The CDR3 DNA sequence: TGTGCCAGCAGACCCCTCCGGGTGGGAGGACTCCAAGAGACCCAGTACTTC.

The chain combines TRBV19 with TRBJ2-5, with 7 bases aligning to TRBD2. The better agreement between TRBJ2-7 and the DNA end casts doubt on the J call. Germline loops: CDR1 LNHDA, CDR2 SQIVND (reference sequence). This CDR3 is built from 14 residues. CDR3 DNA sequence: TGTGCCAGTAGTATAACGGGGGGTTCCTACGAGCAGTACTTC. This sequence encodes CASSITGGSYEQYF.

This clone appeared a single time. The chain couples TRBV9 to TRBJ2-7; D might be TRBD1 (6 bases). CDR1 is SGDLS, CDR2 YYNGEE, per germline. This CDR3 has 12 amino acids. V was shortened by 10 bases and J by 4 bases, with 15 bases between the two germline ends. The CDR3 sequence is CAGWGPQYEQYV. CDR3 bases: TGTGCCGGCTGGGGGCCCCAATACGAGCAGTACGTC.

The genes are TRBV11-2 and TRBJ1-4; a possible D gene is TRBD1 (6 bases). This CDR3 is built from 18 residues. Looked up from germline, CDR1 is SGHAT and CDR2 is FQNNGV. V gave up 1 base and J gave up 3 bases, with 18 bases separating them. CDR3 sequence: CASSLGVGEGDPNEKLFF. As DNA, the CDR3 is TGTGCCAGCAGCTTAGGGGTGGGGGAGGGGGATCCTAATGAAAAACTGTTTTTT.

The rearrangement uses TRBV2 and TRBJ2-7, with 7 bases fitting TRBD2. This CDR3 has 14 residues. Trimming removed 8 bases from V and 2 bases from J; junction bases left unmatched: 9. Germline values: CDR1 SNHLY, CDR2 FYNNEI. The CDR3: CASREAQSTYEQYF. As DNA, the CDR3 is TGTGCCAGCCGGGAGGCTCAATCTACCTACGAGCAGTACTTC.

The genes are TRBV11-3 and TRBJ1-5; 7 bases are shared with TRBD1. Trimming at V came to 4 bases and at J to 1 base, leaving 13 bases not matched to a gene. Looked up from germline, CDR1 is SGHNT and CDR2 is YENEEA. The CDR3 is made up of 18 amino acids. CDR3 in amino acids: CASSSFQGGCGSNQPQHF. The CDR3 coding sequence is TGTGCCAGCAGCTCGTTTCAGGGGGGTTGCGGCAGCAATCAGCCCCAGCATTTT.

V is TRBV27 and J is TRBJ1-3; no definite D call. The germline CDR1 and CDR2 sequences are MNHEY and SMNVEV (reference sequence). The CDR3 spans 14 residues. Trimming left V 4 bases short and J 4 bases short, with 11 bases between. CDR3 bases: TGTGCCAGCAGTTACCGGGGAGGGGGAAACACCATATATTTT. This translates into CASSYRGGGNTIYF.

V gene TRBV19 combines with J gene TRBJ2-7, with 7 bases aligning to TRBD1. The CDR3 extends over 14 amino acids. The germline CDR1 and CDR2 sequences are LNHDA and SQIVND (reference sequence). After removal of 1 base from V and 3 bases from J, the junction contained 3 bases not matched to a gene. Here the CDR3 DNA reads TGTGCCAGTAGTATAGCGTCAGGGGGCTACGAGCAGTACTTC. This translates into CASSIASGGYEQYF.

V usage is TRBV4-1 and J usage is TRBJ2-7, with a weak D call TRBD2 (6 bases). V dropped 6 bases and J dropped 3 bases, with 9 bases sitting between them. Germline V gene sequence: CDR1 MGHRA, CDR2 YSYEKL. The CDR3 length is 12 residues. CDR3 in amino acids: CASSLGGYEQYF. The CDR3 DNA reads TGCGCCAGCAGTCTGGGGGGCTACGAGCAGTACTTC.

V gene TRBV2 combines with J gene TRBJ2-7, with TRBD1 as a possible D gene (6 bases). The CDR3 has 14 residues. Germline values: CDR1 SNHLY, CDR2 FYNNEI. V was cut by 11 bases and J by 1 base, with 18 bases left in between. CDR3 region: CARSVGDTSYEQYF. The CDR3, as DNA: TGTGCCCGTTCGGTGGGGGACACATCCTACGAGCAGTACTTC.

The rearrangement links TRBV28 to TRBJ1-3; D not certain. CDR1 is MDHEN, CDR2 SYDVKM, per germline. Trimming took 4 bases from V and 0 from J, leaving 10 bases between them. This CDR3 spans 15 amino acids. The CDR3 bases are TGTGCCAGCAGTTACAGTCACGGCTCTGGAAACACCATATATTTT. Translation gives CASSYSHGSGNTIYF.

This chain uses TRBV9 with TRBJ1-3; the D is unclear. V shed 7 bases and J shed 0 bases, with 20 bases lying between them. The CDR3 consists of 17 residues. The germline gives CDR1 SGDLS, CDR2 YYNGEE. CDR3 residues: CASSTSGFQNSGNTIYF. CDR3 nucleotide sequence: TGTGCCAGCTCCACATCGGGGTTTCAAAACTCTGGAAACACCATATATTTT.

This clone has more than one count but fewer than ten. The gene calls are TRBV6-5 and TRBJ2-3, with 9 bases lining up with TRBD1. Germline loops: CDR1 MNHEY, CDR2 SVGAGI. The CDR3 is 15 amino acids. V was pared by 0 bases and J by 4 bases, with 2 bases of the junction left unmatched. This chain's CDR3 is CASSYSTGGADTQYF. CDR3 nucleotides: TGTGCCAGCAGTTACTCGACAGGGGGGGCAGATACGCAGTATTTT.

The chain is built from TRBV7-9 and TRBJ1-2; 9 bases map to TRBD1. The CDR3 contains 14 residues. Trimming at V came to 4 bases and at J to 7 bases, leaving 7 bases not matched to a gene. Germline V gene lookup returns CDR1 SEHNR and CDR2 FQNEAQ (reference sequence). The CDR3 here is CASSSGTGLSGYTF. In DNA, the CDR3 is TGTGCCAGCAGCTCCGGGACAGGGTTAAGTGGCTACACCTTC.

This clone appeared once. Other DNA sequences from this sample encode an identical CDR3 as well. The chain carries TRBV27 and TRBJ1-6; TRBD1 agrees at 7 bases. The V segment lost 6 bases and the J segment 6 bases; nucleotides outside the gene matches: 5. The length of the CDR3 is 14 residues. Per the germline V gene, CDR1 is MNHEY and CDR2 is SMNVEV (reference sequence). CDR3 coding DNA: TGTGCCAGCAGGGTCGGGACAGCTAATTCACCCCTCCACTTT. This encodes CASRVGTANSPLHF.

This chain joins TRBV19 and TRBJ2-1; 8 nucleotides align to TRBD2. V lost 8 bases to trimming and J lost 12 bases; unmatched junction nucleotides: 27. The CDR3 sequence is 18 residues long. Germline V lookup: CDR1 LNHDA, CDR2 SQIVND (reference sequence). CDR3 sequence: CASGLGTRGLGGFLGQFF. CDR3 bases: TGTGCCAGTGGTCTCGGGACTAGGGGCCTAGGGGGTTTTCTCGGGCAGTTCTTC.

This clone has just one count. This chain links TRBV6-5 with TRBJ2-7; 7 nucleotides line up with TRBD1. CDR1 and CDR2 from the germline V gene are MNHEY and SVGAGI. Losses at the gene ends were 5 bases for V and 4 bases for J; bases not matched to a gene: 8. CDR3 length: 14 residues. The DNA of the CDR3 is TGTGCCAGCAGTGTTCCGGACAGGTCGTACGAGCAGTACGTC. Translated: CASSVPDRSYEQYV.

The CDR3, as DNA: TGTGCCAGCACCTCCTCCCCGACAGACTCCTACGAGCAGTACTTC. Amino acids: CASTSSPTDSYEQYF. The chain recombines TRBV7-9 with TRBJ2-7; a weak D match, TRBD1 (5 bases). Trimming removed 7 bases from V and 0 bases from J, with 16 bases in between. The CDR3 runs 15 residues. CDR1 and CDR2 from the germline V gene are SEHNR and FQNEAQ (reference sequence). Looking up the rest from reference TRBV7-9 and TRBJ2-7 gives the full variable domain: DTGVSQNPRHKITKRGQNVTFRCDPISEHNRLYWYRQTLGQGPEFLTYFQNEAQLEKSRLLSDRFSAERPKGSFSTLEIQRTEQGDSAMYLCASTSSPTDSYEQYFGPGTRLTVT.

The rearrangement joins TRBV4-2 to TRBJ2-3, with 15 bases fitting TRBD2. The V gene's germline CDR1 is LGHNA and CDR2 YNFKEQ. Unmatched junction bases numbered 4, after V lost 5 bases and J lost 4 bases. The CDR3 is made up of 16 amino acids. DNA for the CDR3: TGTGCCAGCAGCACCGGGACTAGCGGGAGGCCAGATACGCAGTATTTT. Amino acid sequence: CASSTGTSGRPDTQYF.

This clone came up once. This CDR3 reads CASSQDGLGRGGELFF. The CDR3 DNA follows: TGCGCCAGCAGCCAAGACGGGCTAGGAAGGGGCGGGGAGCTGTTTTTT. J is TRBJ2-2 and V is TRBV4-1; D is possibly TRBD1 (5 bases). The CDR3 has 16 amino acids. The V end was cut by 0 bases, the J end by 7 bases, with 15 bases between. Germline assignment: CDR1 MGHRA and CDR2 YSYEKL.

This chain uses TRBV19 with TRBJ1-1; D ambiguous. Per germline, CDR1 LNHDA and CDR2 SQIVND (reference sequence). The CDR3 is made up of 15 amino acids. V lost 3 bases and J lost 1, with 12 bases in between. The CDR3 bases are TGTGCCAGTAGTATCCCCCTCTCCGGGAACACTGAAGCTTTCTTT. This encodes CASSIPLSGNTEAFF.